The 5 T cell receptor beta chains below were found in one sample sequenced in a study of blood T cells in healthy people across ages. Sample-barcoded 5' priming and a J-beta primer mix drove a second PCR of roughly 7 to 11 cycles. Via MiXCR, TCRdb re-called the 5' RACE reads, giving one row per CDR3 protein. The data show more than 1.4 million distinct CDR3 sequences, roughly 40% seen once. The source material was blood. These receptor sequences come from a woman aged 18-30 years in good health.

The chain links TRBV20-1 to TRBJ2-3; 9 bases match TRBD2. Germline values: CDR1 DFQATT, CDR2 SNEGSKA (reference sequence). With 1 base clipped from V and 2 bases from J, the junction kept 1 base outside the gene matches. CDR3 length: 14 amino acids. The CDR3 DNA follows: TGCAGTGCTAGAGTAGCGGGAGTCACAGATACGCAGTATTTT. As protein: CSARVAGVTDTQYF.

This clonotype was picked up a small number of times. The chain recombines TRBV20-1 with TRBJ2-1; D is ambiguous. V gave up 1 base and J gave up 8 bases, with 6 bases separating them. Germline V gene data show CDR1 as DFQATT and CDR2 as SNEGSKA (reference sequence). This CDR3 comprises 11 residues. The CDR3 here is CSARGWDEQFF. For the CDR3, the DNA is TGCAGTGCTAGAGGATGGGATGAGCAGTTCTTC.

The genes are TRBV5-6 and TRBJ2-3; D is unclear. V was cut by 6 bases and J by 2 bases, with 7 bases left in between. Germline V gene lookup returns CDR1 SGHDT and CDR2 YYEEEE. The CDR3 sequence is 12 residues long. This CDR3 is CASKDHTDTQYF. CDR3 bases: TGTGCCAGCAAGGACCACACAGATACGCAGTATTTT.

This clonotype has just a few counts. The chain has TRBV12-3 or TRBV12-4 and TRBJ1-2; D is unresolved. The CDR3 consists of 13 residues. Between the trimmed V and J ends, which lost 3 bases and 4 bases, there was a span of 9 bases. This chain's CDR3 is CASSFTNSYGYTF. The CDR3 bases are TGTGCCAGCAGTTTTACTAACTCCTATGGCTACACCTTC.

The gene calls are TRBV27 and TRBJ1-2; a weak D match, TRBD1 (6 bases). This CDR3 spans 13 amino acids. Per germline, CDR1 MNHEY and CDR2 SMNVEV (reference sequence). Between the trimmed V and J ends, which lost 3 bases and 7 bases, there was a span of 12 bases. The DNA of the CDR3 is TGTGCCAGCAGTTTTCGGGGGCCCCGTGGCTACACCTTC. Its translation is CASSFRGPRGYTF.